This T cell receptor beta chain was identified during a study of T-cell memory formation after mild COVID-19. Per the germline V gene, CDR1 is SGHTA and CDR2 is FQGNSA. The CDR3 extends over 17 amino acids. The trim removed 5 bases at V and 9 bases at J, leaving 15 bases unmatched. TCRdb passed the 5' RACE reads through MiXCR, listing each CDR3 protein once. The sample holds roughly 510,000 distinct CDR3 sequences, 17% seen once. This clonotype was found a few times. V usage is TRBV7-2 and J usage is TRBJ1-6, with 8 bases lining up with TRBD1. Sequencing was performed on PBMCs or a T cell subset sorted from them (not recorded which). This clonotype was sampled from an adult woman who had mild COVID-19 (a few samples of this study predate the infection). Cell type and time point are not known. The chain's CDR3 is CASSSYPTGAIGSPLHF. CDR3 DNA: TGTGCCAGCAGCAGTTACCCGACAGGGGCCATAGGTTCACCCCTCCACTTT.